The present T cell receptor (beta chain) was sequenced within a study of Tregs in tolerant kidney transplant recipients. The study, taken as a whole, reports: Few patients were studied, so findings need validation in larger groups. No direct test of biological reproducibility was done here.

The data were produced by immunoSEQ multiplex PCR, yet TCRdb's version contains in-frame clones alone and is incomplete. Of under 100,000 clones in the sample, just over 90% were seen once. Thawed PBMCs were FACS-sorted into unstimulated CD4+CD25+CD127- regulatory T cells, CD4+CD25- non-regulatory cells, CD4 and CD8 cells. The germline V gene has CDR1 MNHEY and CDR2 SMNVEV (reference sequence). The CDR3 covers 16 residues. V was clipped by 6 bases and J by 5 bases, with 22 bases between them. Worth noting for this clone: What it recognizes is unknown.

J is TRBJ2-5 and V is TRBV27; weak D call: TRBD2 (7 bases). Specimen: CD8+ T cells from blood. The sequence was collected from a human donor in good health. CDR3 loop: CASRLSWGGVGETQYF. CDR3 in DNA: TGTGCCAGCAGGCTATCATGGGGGGGCGTCGGGGAGACCCAGTACTTC.